Here is one TCR beta chain with its context. The sample comes from a study of T cell responses to AZD1222 COVID-19 vaccine. Profiled with immunoSEQ multiplex PCR; TCRdb holds only in-frame clones, not every one. The table shows roughly 150,000 clones, with 85% to 95% occurring only once. There are 14 residues in the CDR3. The germline CDR1 and CDR2 sequences are GTSNPN and SVGIG (reference sequence). V lost 2 bases and J 8 bases, leaving 15 bases between the germline ends. The sequence was obtained from an adult in good health. The source was peripheral blood, collected on day 0 of AZD1222 vaccination. V and J are TRBV30 and TRBJ1-4, with a tentative D call TRBD1 (6 bases). The CDR3 bases are TGTGCCTGGAGTAGAGGGGGATTTTGGGAAAAACTGTTTTTT. Residues: CAWSRGGFWEKLFF.